What follows are 18 T cell receptor beta chains derived from one specimen sequenced in a study of T-cell memory formation after mild COVID-19. Each CDR3 protein gets one entry after TCRdb re-called the 5' RACE reads with MiXCR. Of hundreds of thousands of distinct CDR3 sequences in the sample, 20% to 25% were seen once. Material for sequencing was PBMCs or a T cell subset sorted from them (not recorded which). These receptors were taken from an adult woman who had mild COVID-19 (a few samples of this study predate the infection). Cell type and time point are not known.

This chain uses TRBV6-5 with TRBJ1-1; D may be TRBD1 (5 bases). CDR3 length: 14 amino acids. The germline V gene has CDR1 MNHEY and CDR2 SVGAGI. The chain's CDR3 is CATKTGTSNTEAFF. In DNA form, the CDR3 reads TGTGCGACCAAAACCGGGACCTCGAACACTGAAGCTTTCTTT.

This clonotype has just a few counts. The V gene is TRBV15, the J gene TRBJ2-4; D may be TRBD2 (5 bases). V lost 0 bases and J 7 bases, leaving 16 bases between the germline ends. Germline CDR1 is LNHNV and CDR2 is YYDKDF (reference sequence). The CDR3 has 16 residues. The CDR3 nucleotides read TGTGCCACCAGCAGAGATAGAGGGCCCGCCGGGAACATTCAGTACTTC. Encoded protein: CATSRDRGPAGNIQYF.

This clonotype was counted at least ten times. The chain recombines TRBV5-4 with TRBJ2-5; D might be TRBD2 (6 bases). CDR1 SGHNT and CDR2 YYREEE come from the germline V gene (reference sequence). Trimming stripped 6 bases from V and 4 bases from J, with 19 bases between. This CDR3 contains 15 residues. The CDR3 protein is CASTPGGQGGETQYF. The CDR3 bases are TGTGCCAGCACCCCCGGAGGGCAGGGAGGAGAGACCCAGTACTTC.

A few counts support this clonotype. This chain uses TRBV4-1 with TRBJ2-1, with D possibly matching TRBD1 (5 bases). The germline gives CDR1 MGHRA, CDR2 YSYEKL. Trimming took 4 bases from V and 8 from J, leaving 18 bases between them. This CDR3 has 15 amino acids. Here the CDR3 reads CASSPSPPGLDEQFF. CDR3 DNA sequence: TGCGCCAGCAGCCCCTCCCCGCCAGGGCTGGATGAGCAGTTCTTC.

The chain combines TRBV18 with TRBJ1-6, with 7 nucleotides matching TRBD1. The CDR3 runs 14 residues. Unmatched junction bases numbered 5, after V lost 6 bases and J lost 6 bases. Germline CDR1 and CDR2: KGHSH and LQKENI. The CDR3 DNA reads TGTGCCAGCTCCCAAGACAGGGTTAATTCACCCCTCCACTTT. Protein product: CASSQDRVNSPLHF.

This clonotype was counted only a few times. The rearrangement uses TRBV7-9 and TRBJ2-1; 11 bases align to TRBD2. This CDR3 comprises 17 residues. Germline CDR1 and CDR2: SEHNR and FQNEAQ (reference sequence). V was pared by 3 bases and J by 6 bases, with 10 bases of the junction left unmatched. CDR3 protein: CASSFPLAGGGGNEQFF. The CDR3 DNA reads TGTGCCAGCAGCTTTCCTCTAGCGGGAGGTGGGGGCAATGAGCAGTTCTTC.

The chain uses TRBV27 and TRBJ1-2, with D uncertain. This CDR3 is built from 16 residues. V lost 0 bases and J lost 4, with 15 bases in between. Germline CDR1 is MNHEY and CDR2 is SMNVEV (reference sequence). The CDR3 loop reads CASSLSRPRAGYGYTF. CDR3 in DNA: TGTGCCAGCAGTTTATCCCGTCCTAGAGCCGGCTATGGCTACACCTTC.

This clonotype occurred a few times. The genes are TRBV5-1 and TRBJ2-1; D is unresolved. Per germline, CDR1 SGHRS and CDR2 YFSETQ. The CDR3 totals 13 residues. V was pared by 0 bases and J by 9 bases, with 10 bases between. CDR3 in DNA: TGCGCCAGCAGCTTGGAGGCGTGGCGTGAGCAGTTCTTC. Its translation is CASSLEAWREQFF.

This clonotype has only one observation. This chain connects TRBV28 to TRBJ2-1; no clear D. Trimming removed 7 bases at V and 6 bases at J, with 10 bases between. The CDR3 spans 12 residues. Germline-derived CDR1 and CDR2 are MDHEN and SYDVKM. CDR3 bases: TGTGCCAGCACCCCCGCGAGCAATGAGCAGTTCTTC. It yields the protein CASTPASNEQFF.

This clonotype was recorded at least ten times. This chain connects TRBV5-1 to TRBJ2-1; 8 bases align to TRBD2. The CDR3 sequence is 15 residues long. The V gene end was trimmed by 7 bases and the J gene end by 5 bases; junction bases not matched to a gene: 11. Germline V gives CDR1 SGHRS, CDR2 YFSETQ. DNA for the CDR3: TGCGCCAGCCGTGTAGTGACTAGCGCCAACAATGAGCAGTTCTTC. It codes for CASRVVTSANNEQFF.

This clonotype showed up just a few times. The chain joins TRBV6-5 to TRBJ2-5, with a weak D call TRBD2 (5 bases). Germline CDR1 reads MNHEY; CDR2 reads SVGAGI. The CDR3 runs to 13 residues. Trimming shortened V by 6 bases and J by 1 base, and 9 bases separated the two germline ends. The CDR3 bases are TGTGCCAGCAGACGGACTCTCCAAGAGACCCAGTACTTC. Encoded protein: CASRRTLQETQYF.

The chain has TRBV28 and TRBJ2-7; D is ambiguous. This CDR3 spans 13 amino acids. V was pared by 7 bases and J by 3 bases, with 13 bases between. Germline V gene lookup returns CDR1 MDHEN and CDR2 SYDVKM. The CDR3 protein is CASKMAQLYEQYF. The CDR3 coding sequence is TGTGCCAGCAAGATGGCACAGCTCTACGAGCAGTACTTC.

V is TRBV6-5 and J is TRBJ2-7, with 13 bases lining up with TRBD2. Germline CDR1 is MNHEY and CDR2 is SVGAGI. The V and J ends lost 0 bases and 4 bases, in that order; junction bases with no gene match: 3. The CDR3 covers 16 residues. CDR3 residues: CASSYSTSGGVYEQYF. In nucleotides, the CDR3 is TGTGCCAGCAGTTACTCTACTAGCGGGGGGGTATACGAGCAGTACTTC.

This clonotype has more than one count but fewer than ten. This rearrangement joins TRBV9 to TRBJ2-7, with 10 positions matching TRBD1. V gave up 3 bases and J gave up 3 bases; unmatched junction bases: 12. The germline V gene encodes CDR1 SGDLS and CDR2 YYNGEE. This CDR3 has 17 amino acids. CDR3 coding DNA: TGTGCCAGCAGCGCCGGTGGTGACAGGGGGCGCAGCTACGAGCAGTACTTC. Translation gives CASSAGGDRGRSYEQYF.

This clonotype came up many times. V usage is TRBV6-6 and J usage is TRBJ1-4, with 8 bases identical to TRBD1. This CDR3 has 14 amino acids. J gave up 5 bases and V 7 bases, and 6 bases lay outside the gene matches. Germline V gene sequence: CDR1 MNHNY, CDR2 SVGAGI (reference sequence). The CDR3 DNA follows: TGTGCCAGCACCCCAGGGGGCCGAAATGAAAAACTGTTTTTT. Protein: CASTPGGRNEKLFF.

This clonotype has more than one count but fewer than ten. The chain carries TRBV7-2 and TRBJ2-3; a weak D match, TRBD2 (6 bases). This CDR3 is built from 14 residues. Trimming removed 4 bases at V and 2 bases at J, with 10 bases between. From germline, CDR1 is SGHTA and CDR2 FQGNSA. CDR3 amino acids: CASSYGGTTDTQYF. CDR3 DNA sequence: TGTGCCAGCAGCTATGGCGGGACCACAGATACGCAGTATTTT.

V and J are TRBV6-5 and TRBJ1-3; a weak D match, TRBD1 (6 bases). The V end lost 2 bases, the J end lost 4 bases, and 9 bases lay between the germline ends. CDR3 length: 14 residues. Per germline, CDR1 MNHEY and CDR2 SVGAGI. As DNA, the CDR3 is TGTGCCAGCAGTTACGCCCAGGGGGGAAACACCATATATTTT. Translating gives CASSYAQGGNTIYF.

This chain links TRBV29-1 with TRBJ1-5; 7 nucleotides agree with TRBD1. The CDR3 sequence is 14 residues long. Germline V gene lookup returns CDR1 SQVTM and CDR2 ANQGSEA. The junction had 10 bases not matched to a gene; V was cut back by 4 bases and J by 7 bases. DNA of the CDR3: TGCAGCGTTGGGGAGGGGGCAGGCTCCCAGCCCCAGCATTTT. Translation: CSVGEGAGSQPQHF.